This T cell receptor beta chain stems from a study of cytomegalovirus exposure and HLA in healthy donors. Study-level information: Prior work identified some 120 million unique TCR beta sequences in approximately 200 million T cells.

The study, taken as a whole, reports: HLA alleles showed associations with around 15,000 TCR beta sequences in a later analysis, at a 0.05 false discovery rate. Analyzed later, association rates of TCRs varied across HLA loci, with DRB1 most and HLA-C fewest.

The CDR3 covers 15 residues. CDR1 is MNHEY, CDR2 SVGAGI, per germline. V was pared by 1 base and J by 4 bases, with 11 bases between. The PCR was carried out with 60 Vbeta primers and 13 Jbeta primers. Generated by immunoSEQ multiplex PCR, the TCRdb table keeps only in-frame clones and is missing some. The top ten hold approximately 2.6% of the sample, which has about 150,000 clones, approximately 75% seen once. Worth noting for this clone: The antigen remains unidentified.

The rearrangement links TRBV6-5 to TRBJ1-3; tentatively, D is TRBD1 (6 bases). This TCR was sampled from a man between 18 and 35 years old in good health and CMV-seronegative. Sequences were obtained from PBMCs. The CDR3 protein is CASSYFPGQGNTIYF. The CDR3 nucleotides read TGTGCCAGCAGTTACTTTCCCGGACAGGGAAACACCATATATTTT.